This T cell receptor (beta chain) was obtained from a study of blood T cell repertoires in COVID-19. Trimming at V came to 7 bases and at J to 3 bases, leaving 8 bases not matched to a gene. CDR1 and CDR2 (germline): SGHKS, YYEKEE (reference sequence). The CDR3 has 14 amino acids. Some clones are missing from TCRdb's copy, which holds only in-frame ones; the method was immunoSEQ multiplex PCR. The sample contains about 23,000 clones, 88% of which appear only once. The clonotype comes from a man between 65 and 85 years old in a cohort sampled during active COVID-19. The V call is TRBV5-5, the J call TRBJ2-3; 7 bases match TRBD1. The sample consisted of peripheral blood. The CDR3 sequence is CASLGRQGTDTQYF. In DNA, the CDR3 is TGTGCCAGCTTGGGAAGACAGGGTACAGATACGCAGTATTTT.